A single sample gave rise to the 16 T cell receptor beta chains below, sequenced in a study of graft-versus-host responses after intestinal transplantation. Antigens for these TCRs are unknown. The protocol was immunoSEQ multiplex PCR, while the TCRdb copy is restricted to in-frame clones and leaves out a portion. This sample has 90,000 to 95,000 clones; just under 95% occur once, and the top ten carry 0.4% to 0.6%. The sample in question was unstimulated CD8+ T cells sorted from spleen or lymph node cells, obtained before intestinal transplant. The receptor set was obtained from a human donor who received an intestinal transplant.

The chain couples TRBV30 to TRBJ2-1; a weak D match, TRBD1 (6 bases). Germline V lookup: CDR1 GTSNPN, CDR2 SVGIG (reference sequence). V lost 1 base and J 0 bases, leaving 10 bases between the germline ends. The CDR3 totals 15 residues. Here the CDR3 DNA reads TGTGCCTGGAGTGGACAGGTTAGCTCCTACAATGAGCAGTTCTTC. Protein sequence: CAWSGQVSSYNEQFF.

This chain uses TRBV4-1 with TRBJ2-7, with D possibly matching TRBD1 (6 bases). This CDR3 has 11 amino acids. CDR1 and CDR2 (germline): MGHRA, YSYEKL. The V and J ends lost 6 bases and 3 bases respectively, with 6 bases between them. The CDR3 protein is CASRDSYEQYF. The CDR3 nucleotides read TGCGCCAGCAGGGACAGCTACGAGCAGTACTTC.

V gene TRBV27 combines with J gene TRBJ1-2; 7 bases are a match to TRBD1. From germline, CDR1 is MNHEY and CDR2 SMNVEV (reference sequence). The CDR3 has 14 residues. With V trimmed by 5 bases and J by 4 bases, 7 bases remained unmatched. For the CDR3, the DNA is TGTGCCAGCAGTCAGGACAGGTTCGCCTATGGCTACACCTTC. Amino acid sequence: CASSQDRFAYGYTF.

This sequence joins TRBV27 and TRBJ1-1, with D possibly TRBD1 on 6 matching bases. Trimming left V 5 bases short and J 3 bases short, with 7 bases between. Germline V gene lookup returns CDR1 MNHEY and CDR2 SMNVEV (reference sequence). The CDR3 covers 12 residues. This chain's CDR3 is CASSTGYTEAFF. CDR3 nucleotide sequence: TGTGCCAGCAGTACAGGGTACACTGAAGCTTTCTTT.

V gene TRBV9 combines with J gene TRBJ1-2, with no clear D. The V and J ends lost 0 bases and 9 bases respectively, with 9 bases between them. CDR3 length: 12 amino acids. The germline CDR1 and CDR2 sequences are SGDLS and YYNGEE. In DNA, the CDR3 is TGTGCCAGCAGCGTAGGAGGGCAAAGCTACACCTTC. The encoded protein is CASSVGGQSYTF. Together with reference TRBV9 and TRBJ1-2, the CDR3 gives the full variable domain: DSGVTQTPKHLITATGQRVTLRCSPRSGDLSVYWYQQSLDQGLQFLIQYYNGEERAKGNILERFSAQQFPDLHSELNLSSLELGDSALYFCASSVGGQSYTFGSGTRLTVV.

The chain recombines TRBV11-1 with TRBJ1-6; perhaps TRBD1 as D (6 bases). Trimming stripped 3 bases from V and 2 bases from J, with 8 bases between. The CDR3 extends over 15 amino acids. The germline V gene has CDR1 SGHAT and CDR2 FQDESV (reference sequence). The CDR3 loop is CASSFRGAYNSPLHF. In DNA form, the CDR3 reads TGTGCCAGCAGCTTCAGGGGAGCCTATAATTCACCCCTCCACTTT.

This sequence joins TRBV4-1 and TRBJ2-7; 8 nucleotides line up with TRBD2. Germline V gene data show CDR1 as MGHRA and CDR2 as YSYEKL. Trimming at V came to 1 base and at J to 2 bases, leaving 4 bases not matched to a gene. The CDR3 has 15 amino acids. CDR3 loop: CASSQGLAPAYEQYF. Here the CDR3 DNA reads TGCGCCAGCAGCCAAGGACTAGCGCCGGCCTACGAGCAGTACTTC.

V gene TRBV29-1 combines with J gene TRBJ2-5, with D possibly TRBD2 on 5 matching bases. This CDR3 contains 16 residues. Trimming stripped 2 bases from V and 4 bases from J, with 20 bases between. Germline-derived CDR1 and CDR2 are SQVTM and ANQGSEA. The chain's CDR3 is CSVELVWELAGETQYF. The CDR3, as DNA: TGCAGCGTTGAACTCGTTTGGGAGCTGGCTGGAGAGACCCAGTACTTC.

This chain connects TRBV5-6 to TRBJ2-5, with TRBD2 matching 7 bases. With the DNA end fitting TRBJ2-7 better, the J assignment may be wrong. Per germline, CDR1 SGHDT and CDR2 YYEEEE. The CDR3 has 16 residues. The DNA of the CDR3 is TGTGCCAGCAGCTTGCGCACTAGCGCCTCCTCCTACGAGCAGTACTTC. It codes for CASSLRTSASSYEQYF.

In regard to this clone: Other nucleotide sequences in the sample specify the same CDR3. CDR3 loop: CAKFLLRGQAYEQYF. CDR3 coding DNA: TGTGCCAAGTTCCTTCTCCGGGGACAGGCCTACGAGCAGTACTTC. The chain carries TRBV6-1 and TRBJ2-7; 8 nucleotides align to TRBD1. V shed 10 bases, J shed 2 bases, and the junction held 13 bases outside the gene matches. Germline-derived CDR1 and CDR2 are MNHNS and SASEGT. The CDR3 runs 15 residues.

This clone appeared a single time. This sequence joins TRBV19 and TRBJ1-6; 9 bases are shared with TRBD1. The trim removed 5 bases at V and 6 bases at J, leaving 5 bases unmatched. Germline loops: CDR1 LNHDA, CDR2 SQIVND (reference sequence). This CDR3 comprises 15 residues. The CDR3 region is CASSWGQGLNSPLHF. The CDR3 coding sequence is TGTGCCAGTAGTTGGGGACAGGGCCTTAATTCACCCCTCCACTTT.

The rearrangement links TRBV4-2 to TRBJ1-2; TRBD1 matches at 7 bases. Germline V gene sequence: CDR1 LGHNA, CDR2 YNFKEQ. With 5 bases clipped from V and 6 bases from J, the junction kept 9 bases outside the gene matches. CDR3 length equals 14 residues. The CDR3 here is CASSSEQGLNGYTF. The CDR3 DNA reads TGTGCCAGCAGCTCAGAACAGGGGCTTAATGGCTACACCTTC.

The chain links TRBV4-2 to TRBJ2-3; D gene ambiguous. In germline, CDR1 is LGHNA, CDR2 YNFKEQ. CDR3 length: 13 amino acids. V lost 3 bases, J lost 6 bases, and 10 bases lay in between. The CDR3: CASSHEAPDTQYF. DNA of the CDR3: TGTGCCAGCAGCCACGAGGCTCCGGATACGCAGTATTTT.

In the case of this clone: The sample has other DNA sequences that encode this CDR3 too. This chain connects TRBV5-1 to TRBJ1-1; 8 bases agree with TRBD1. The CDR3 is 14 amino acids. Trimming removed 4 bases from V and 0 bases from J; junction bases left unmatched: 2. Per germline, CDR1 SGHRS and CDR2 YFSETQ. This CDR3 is CASSLGQVNTEAFF. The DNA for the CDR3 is TGCGCCAGCAGCCTGGGACAGGTGAACACTGAAGCTTTCTTT.

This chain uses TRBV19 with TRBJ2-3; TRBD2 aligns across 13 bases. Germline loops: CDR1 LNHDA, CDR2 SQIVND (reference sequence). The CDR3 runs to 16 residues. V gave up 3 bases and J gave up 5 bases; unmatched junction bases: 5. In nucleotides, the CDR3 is TGTGCCAGTAGTATGCGGACTAGCGGGGGCCGAGATACGCAGTATTTT. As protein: CASSMRTSGGRDTQYF.

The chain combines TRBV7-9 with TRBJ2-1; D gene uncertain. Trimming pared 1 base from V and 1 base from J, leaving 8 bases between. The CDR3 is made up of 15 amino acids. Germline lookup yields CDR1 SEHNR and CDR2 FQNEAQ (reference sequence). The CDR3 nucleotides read TGTGCCAGCAGCTTAGAGGCGGATTCCTACAATGAGCAGTTCTTC. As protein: CASSLEADSYNEQFF.